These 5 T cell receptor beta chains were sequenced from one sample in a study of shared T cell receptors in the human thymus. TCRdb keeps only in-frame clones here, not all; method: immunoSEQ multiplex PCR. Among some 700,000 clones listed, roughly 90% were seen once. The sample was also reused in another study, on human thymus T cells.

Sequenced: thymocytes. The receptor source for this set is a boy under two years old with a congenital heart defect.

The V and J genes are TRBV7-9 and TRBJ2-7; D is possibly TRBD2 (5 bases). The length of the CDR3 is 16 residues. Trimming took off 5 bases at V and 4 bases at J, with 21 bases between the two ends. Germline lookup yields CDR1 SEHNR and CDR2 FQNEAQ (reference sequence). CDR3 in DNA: TGTGCCAGCAGCCACCACAAGGGTGCGAGGGTTTACGAGCAGTACTTC. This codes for CASSHHKGARVYEQYF.

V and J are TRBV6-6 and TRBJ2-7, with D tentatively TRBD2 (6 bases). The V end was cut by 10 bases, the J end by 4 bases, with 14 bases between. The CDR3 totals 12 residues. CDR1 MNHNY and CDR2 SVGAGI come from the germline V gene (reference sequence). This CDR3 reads CATTGGVYEQYF. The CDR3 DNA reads TGTGCCACCACCGGAGGGGTTTACGAGCAGTACTTC.

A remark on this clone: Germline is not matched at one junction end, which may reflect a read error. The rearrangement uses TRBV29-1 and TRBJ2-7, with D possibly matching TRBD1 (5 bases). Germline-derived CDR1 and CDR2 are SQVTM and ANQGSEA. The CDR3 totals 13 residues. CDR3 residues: CGVEDLTGNEQYF. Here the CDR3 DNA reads TGCGGCGTTGAAGATCTTACAGGCAACGAGCAGTACTTC.

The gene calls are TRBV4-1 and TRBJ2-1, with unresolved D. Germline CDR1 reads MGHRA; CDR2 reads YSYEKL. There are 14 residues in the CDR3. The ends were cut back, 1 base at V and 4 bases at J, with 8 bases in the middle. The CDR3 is CASSQVLLYNEQFF. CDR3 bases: TGCGCCAGCAGCCAAGTTCTATTATACAATGAGCAGTTCTTC.

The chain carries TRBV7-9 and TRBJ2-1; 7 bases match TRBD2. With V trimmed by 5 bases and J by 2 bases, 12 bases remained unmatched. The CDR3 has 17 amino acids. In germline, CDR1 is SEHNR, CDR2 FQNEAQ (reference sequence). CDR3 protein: CASSPLKGGPPYNEQFF. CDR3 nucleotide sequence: TGTGCCAGCAGCCCCCTCAAGGGAGGGCCCCCCTACAATGAGCAGTTCTTC.